This T cell receptor (beta chain) was recovered during a study of CD4 T cells in relation to SARS-CoV-2 and coronaviruses. The protocol was immunoSEQ multiplex PCR, while the TCRdb copy is restricted to in-frame clones and leaves out a portion. The repertoire has some 35,000 clones, roughly 84% of them found once; the top ten carry more than 3.5%. Details on this clone: Its specificity is unknown.

CDR1 SGHRS and CDR2 YFSETQ come from the germline V gene. V was cut by 1 base and J by 4 bases, with 10 bases left in between. This CDR3 contains 14 residues. CD4 enrichment then naive enrichment separated naive from memory CD4+ cells. The sequencing sample was made of naive CD4+ T cells from PBMCs, cultured in vitro. Subset here: naive CD4+ T cells isolated by negative enrichment. The rearrangement joins TRBV5-1 to TRBJ2-3; perhaps TRBD2 as D (5 bases). This sequence was found in an adult with COVID-19. CDR3 in amino acids: CASSLQRFADTQYF. The DNA of the CDR3 is TGCGCCAGCAGCTTGCAGCGGTTCGCAGATACGCAGTATTTT.